These T cell receptor beta chains were read from a single sample in a study of T-cell reconstitution after alpha-beta-depleted transplantation in children. TCRdb re-called the PCR reads with MiXCR, one entry per CDR3 protein. The data show 500,000 to 650,000 distinct CDR3 sequences, with 13% seen just once and approximately 2% held by the top ten. The sequenced sample was PBMCs, mostly from graft donor cells, obtained 360 days after TCRalphabeta/CD19-depleted stem cell transplant. The source is a male patient aged 5 to 17 who had a stem cell transplant for acute myeloid leukemia, so the T cells may come from the graft donor. Both conserved end residues are trimmed from each CDR3. A D gene is named only where the DNA matches it firmly. Not every row has a clone size; where given, it reads once, few, many or a size class.

NA TRBJ2-7 NA TRBV20-1 SAIKLGSYEQY
TRBD1 TRBJ2-5 many TRBV5-1 ASSRTGWGETQY
NA TRBJ2-2 NA TRBV6-2/TRBV6-3 ASSTAPARGLAYTGELF
TRBD1 TRBJ2-1 NA TRBV2 ASIRDRLNNEQF
NA TRBJ2-6 many TRBV28 ASSLWVGSGANVLT
TRBD2 TRBJ2-5 NA TRBV28 ASLPLAGSVY
NA TRBJ2-1 few TRBV6-2/TRBV6-3 ASSYKRSYNEQF
NA TRBJ2-1 few TRBV10-3 AISRQVRDNEQF
NA TRBJ2-4 NA TRBV18 ASSRGTALAKNIQY
NA TRBJ2-1 few TRBV13 ASSLGWSSYNEQF
NA TRBJ1-1 many TRBV7-6 ASSNRDPDTEAF
NA TRBJ1-1 NA TRBV11-2 ASSLVAGLDTEAF
TRBD1 TRBJ2-2 many TRBV25-1 ASSEWGTGRAGELF
TRBD1 TRBJ2-7 few TRBV30 AWSHGDSYEQY
TRBD2 TRBJ2-7 NA TRBV4-3 ASSQDEIASGNEQY
NA TRBJ1-1 few TRBV29-1 SVEDWLGKYTEAF
NA TRBJ1-4 NA TRBV4-2 ASSQVQGLDEKLF
TRBD2 TRBJ2-3 NA TRBV7-9 ASSEGTSGPTDTQY
NA TRBJ2-1 many TRBV7-9 ASSLGGGAYNEQF
NA TRBJ2-5 NA TRBV12-3/TRBV12-4 ASSLDWGETQY
TRBD1 TRBJ2-5 few TRBV12-3/TRBV12-4 ATQFTGTGGETQY
NA TRBJ1-3 few TRBV6-5 ASSYGTRGSGNTIY
NA TRBJ2-1 many TRBV5-1 ASSLVGRDPFNEQF
NA TRBJ1-1 many TRBV20-1 SLRNTEAF
NA TRBJ2-1 NA TRBV20-1 SARDGPPATREQF
TRBD1 TRBJ1-2 NA TRBV28 ASRLDRGYGYT
TRBD2 TRBJ2-1 many TRBV6-2/TRBV6-3 ASSPPGLAAYYNEQF
NA TRBJ2-6 few TRBV12-3/TRBV12-4 TSSLRDSPSRGGANVLT
TRBD1 TRBJ1-2 many TRBV15 ATSRPVTGIYGYT
NA TRBJ2-1 many TRBV9 ASSGYNEQF
NA TRBJ2-7 many TRBV10-3 ATGEGIYEQY
TRBD2 TRBJ2-1 NA TRBV7-9 ASSSHRDYYNEQF
TRBD2 TRBJ2-4 once TRBV7-8 ASSRTSGRGENIQY
NA TRBJ2-3 NA TRBV20-1 SARDPVDWADTQY
NA TRBJ1-6 many TRBV6-5 ASSYAGPGEGISPLH
NA TRBJ2-3 NA TRBV29-1 SGGVAQGNTQY
NA TRBJ2-7 NA TRBV4-3 ASSQGPGANYEQY
NA TRBJ2-5 NA TRBV24-1 ATSDLSGVQETQY
NA TRBJ2-7 NA TRBV6-2/TRBV6-3 ASSSPYYEEY
NA TRBJ1-1 few TRBV28 ASSLVERNTEAF
TRBD1 TRBJ2-1 NA TRBV4-3 ASSQDQGAYNEQF
NA TRBJ2-3 NA TRBV5-5 ASSLGAEVEDTQY
NA TRBJ2-2 NA TRBV5-1 ASRDARDTGELF
NA TRBJ2-5 NA TRBV7-3 ASSLTLYP
TRBD2 TRBJ2-1 few TRBV19 ASRVREGKQF
NA TRBJ2-7 many TRBV29-1 SVGLSYEQY
NA TRBJ2-7 NA TRBV5-5 ASSLYGATPYEQY
TRBD1 TRBJ1-4 many TRBV7-6 ASSLGTGNEKLF
NA TRBJ2-5 many TRBV21-1 ASSKRAGWVWETQY
NA TRBJ2-4 few TRBV7-7 ASSSGGADKNIQY
TRBD2 TRBJ2-3 few TRBV4-3 ASSHGRGAGGPPDTQY
NA TRBJ2-5 once TRBV20-1 SAGETGPGETQY
NA TRBJ1-4 many TRBV27 ASSLSGPWGEKLF
TRBD2 TRBJ2-7 NA TRBV27 ASSFLAGGSVGSYEQY
NA TRBJ2-7 many TRBV28 ASSLLGSEREQY
NA TRBJ2-1 few TRBV4-3 ASSRISEPPYNEQF
TRBD1 TRBJ2-7 few TRBV6-5 ASSYSSGQGAIDEQY
NA TRBJ2-1 NA TRBV5-1 ASSLQLRDEQF
TRBD1 TRBJ1-2 many TRBV29-1 SSGQGDYGYT